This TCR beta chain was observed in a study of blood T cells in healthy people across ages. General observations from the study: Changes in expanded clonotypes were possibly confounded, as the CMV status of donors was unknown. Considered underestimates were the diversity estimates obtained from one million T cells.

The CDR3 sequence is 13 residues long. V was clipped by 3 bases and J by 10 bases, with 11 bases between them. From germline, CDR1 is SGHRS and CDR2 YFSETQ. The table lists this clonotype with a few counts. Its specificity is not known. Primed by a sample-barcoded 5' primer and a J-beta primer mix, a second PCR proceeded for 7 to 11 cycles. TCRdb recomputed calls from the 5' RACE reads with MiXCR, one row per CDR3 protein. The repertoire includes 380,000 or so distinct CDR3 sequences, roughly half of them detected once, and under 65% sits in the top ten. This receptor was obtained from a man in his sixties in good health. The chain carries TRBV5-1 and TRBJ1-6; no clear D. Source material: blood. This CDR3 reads CASSSREDSPLHF. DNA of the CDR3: TGCGCCAGCAGCTCTCGGGAGGACTCACCCCTCCACTTT.